The source of this T cell receptor (beta chain) is a study of T cells in Graves' hyperthyroidism and ophthalmopathy (dated by TCRdb to the late 2010s). General notes on the study: Peripheral blood samples were taken at initial diagnosis, before any treatment was given. A discovery cohort of 95 to 100 patients, 43 with Graves' ophthalmopathy and fewer than 65 with stable Graves' hyperthyroidism, was used to find distinguishing TCR V-J signatures. Prospective prediction of ophthalmopathy was tested in an independent validation cohort of some 19 hyperthyroidism patients and 15 to 17 patients who later progressed to ophthalmopathy. The roughly 90 discovery patients were divided at random into training and test sets in a 7:3 ratio. Thyroid tissue and blood T-cell repertoires from six Graves' hyperthyroidism patients were also compared in the study. Once sampling was done, hyperthyroidism patients were given methimazole at a starting dose of 30 mg daily, whereas ophthalmopathy patients were given high-dose intravenous methylprednisolone. The paper describes TCR Vbeta CDR3 sequencing of 135 peripheral blood samples, made up of fewer than 50 ophthalmopathy patients, 70 to 80 hyperthyroidism patients and 17 progressor patients.

Comments on this clonotype: The target of this receptor is not known. No much larger clonotype is one base removed from it; base qualities were not supplied.

Amplification of TCR beta CDR3 regions was carried out from RNA transcripts. A first-round RT-PCR of the TCR CDR3 used the HTBI primer set with the Qiagen OneStep RT-PCR kit. Libraries were constructed in a second round of multiplex PCR, after which size selection and purification were carried out. Libraries were sequenced paired-end with 100 bp reads on an Illumina HiSeq2000. The paper's processing steps were these. SOAPnuke was used to process the raw data, with reads discarded if the reads contained adapters or uncalled bases, had a mean Phred below 15, or lacked an exact constant-primer or identifier match. High-quality paired reads were merged using COPE v1.2.5, and each unique nucleotide sequence was defined as a clonotype. MiTCR v1.1 was used to align clonotypes to the IMGT TRBV, TRBD and TRBJ reference segments. The analysis was restricted to V-J combinations with a frequency above 0.0001, which together covered 99.2% of the repertoires. The TCS score was defined as F50 (clonal expansion) divided by E x V (chaos), with BLOSUM62-based TCRdist calculated between CDR3 peptides within each V-J. Welch's t-statistics and random forest reduced 514 V-J features to 13, which were used in a naive Bayes classifier (R e1071). TCRdb reworked the public reads: Q25 trimming with fastp, MiXCR clone assembly, productive beta chains retained. Rows with a matching CDR3 protein are joined into one entry that keeps the most common DNA and genes. TCRdb's processing, not the authors' own work, is the source of the V and J calls. This sample gives about 480,000 distinct CDR3 sequences in total; roughly an eighth of them show up just once. In total, the top ten clones hold less than 20% of the sample.

In the germline V gene, CDR1 corresponds to MGHDK and CDR2 to SYGVNS. The CDR3 sequence holds 15 residues, the cysteine and phenylalanine included. Left in the record is the CDR3 DNA by itself, 45 bases read in frame from the first base. V loses 2 bases of germline sequence and J loses 4 bases, and the interval between the two ends is 12 bases. Stable Graves' hyperthyroidism was defined as no progression to ophthalmopathy during 18 months of follow-up. Hyperthyroidism patients were newly diagnosed, had a disease duration of under 2 months, and were aged 18 to 65 years. The study excluded patients with uncontrolled infections, other autoimmune diseases, pregnancy or lactation. Diagnoses were based on clinical symptoms, serum thyroxine and TRAb, thyroid ultrasound and orbital computed tomography. PBMCs were isolated from about 9.1 ml of fresh peripheral blood by Ficoll-Paque density gradient centrifugation. Trizol reagent was used to extract total RNA, and RNA quality was then checked on an Agilent 2100 Bioanalyzer.

Beyond this particular receptor, the publication reports: Sample size was not statistically predetermined, and blinding of investigators to group allocation was not performed. During validation, the model predicted progression to ophthalmopathy a median of approximately 6 months ahead of onset, with almost 71% sensitivity and roughly 72% specificity. Ophthalmopathy was separated from stable hyperthyroidism by a 13 V-J signature model, with roughly 88% sensitivity and about 84% specificity obtained in cross-validation and 80%/75% obtained in testing. Most expanded thyroid clonotypes (frequency above 0.001) were also found in blood, which suggests that blood repertoires may mirror thyroid immune responses.

The source material was blood. The chain couples TRBV25-1 to TRBJ2-1; the D gene is perhaps TRBD1, on 7 matching bases. This clonotype was sampled from a woman younger than 30 with Graves' hyperthyroidism. The DNA sequence reads TGTGCCAGCAGTGAAGGAGGGGGCAATTACAATGAGCAGTTCTTC. This codes for CASSEGGGNYNEQFF.